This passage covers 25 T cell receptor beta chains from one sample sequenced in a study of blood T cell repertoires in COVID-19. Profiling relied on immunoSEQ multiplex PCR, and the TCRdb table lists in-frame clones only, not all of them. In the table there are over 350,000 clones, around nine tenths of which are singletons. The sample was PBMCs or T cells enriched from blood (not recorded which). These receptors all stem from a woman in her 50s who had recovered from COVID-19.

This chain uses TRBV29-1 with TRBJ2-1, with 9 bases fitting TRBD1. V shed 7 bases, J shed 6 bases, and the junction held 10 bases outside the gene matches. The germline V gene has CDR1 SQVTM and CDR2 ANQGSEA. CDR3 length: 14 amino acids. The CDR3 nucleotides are TGCAGCGGAGACCGCGGGACAGGGACCAATGAGCAGTTCTTC. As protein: CSGDRGTGTNEQFF.

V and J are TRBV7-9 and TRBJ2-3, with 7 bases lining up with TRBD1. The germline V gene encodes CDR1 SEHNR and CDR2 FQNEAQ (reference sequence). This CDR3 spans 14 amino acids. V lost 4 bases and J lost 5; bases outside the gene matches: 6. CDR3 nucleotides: TGTGCCAGCAGCTCACTTGCAGGGGGAGATACGCAGTATTTT. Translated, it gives CASSSLAGGDTQYF.

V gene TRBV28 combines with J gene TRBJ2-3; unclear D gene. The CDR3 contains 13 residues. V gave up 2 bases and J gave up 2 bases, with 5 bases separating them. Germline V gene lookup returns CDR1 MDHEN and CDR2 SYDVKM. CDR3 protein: CASSLENTDTQYF. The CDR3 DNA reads TGTGCCAGCAGTTTAGAGAACACAGATACGCAGTATTTT.

DNA of the CDR3: TGTGCCAGCAGCGTAGCTACGGGATCTGCGGGGGGGCGTTTTAAAGAGACCCAGTACTTC. Its protein product is CASSVATGSAGGRFKETQYF. The chain employs TRBV9 and TRBJ2-5; 9 bases map to TRBD2. Germline CDR1 reads SGDLS; CDR2 reads YYNGEE. The junction had 18 bases not matched to a gene; V was cut back by 0 bases and J by 3 bases. The CDR3 is 20 residues long.

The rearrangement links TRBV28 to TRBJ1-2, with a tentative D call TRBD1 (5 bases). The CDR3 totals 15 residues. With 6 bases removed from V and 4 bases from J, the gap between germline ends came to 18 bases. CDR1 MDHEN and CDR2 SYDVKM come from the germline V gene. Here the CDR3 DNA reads TGTGCCAGCAGCACCTGGGAGGGGTCGGGCTATGGCTACACCTTC. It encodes CASSTWEGSGYGYTF.

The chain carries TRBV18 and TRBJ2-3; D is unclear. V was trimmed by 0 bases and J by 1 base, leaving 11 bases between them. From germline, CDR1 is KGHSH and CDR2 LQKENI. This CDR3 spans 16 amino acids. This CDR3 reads CASSPPVAARTDTQYF. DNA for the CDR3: TGTGCCAGCTCACCACCGGTGGCGGCCCGCACAGATACGCAGTATTTT.

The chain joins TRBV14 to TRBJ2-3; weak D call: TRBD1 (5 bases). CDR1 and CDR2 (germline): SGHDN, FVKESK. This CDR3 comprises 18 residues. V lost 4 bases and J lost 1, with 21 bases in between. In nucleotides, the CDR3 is TGTGCCAGCAGCCGGGGCAAGGTCGGTTCATTTCGCACAGATACGCAGTATTTT. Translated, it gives CASSRGKVGSFRTDTQYF.

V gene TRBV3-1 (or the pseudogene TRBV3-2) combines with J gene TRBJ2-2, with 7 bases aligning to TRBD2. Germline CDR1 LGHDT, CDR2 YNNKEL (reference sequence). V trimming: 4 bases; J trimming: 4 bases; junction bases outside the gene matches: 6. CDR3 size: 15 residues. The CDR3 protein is CASSRRGSITGELFF. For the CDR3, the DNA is TGTGCCAGCAGCCGGCGGGGGTCCATCACCGGGGAGCTGTTTTTT.

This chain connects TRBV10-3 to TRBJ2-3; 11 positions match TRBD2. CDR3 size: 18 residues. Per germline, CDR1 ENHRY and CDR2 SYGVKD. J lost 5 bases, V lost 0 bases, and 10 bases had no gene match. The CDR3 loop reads CAISESEGSGGAGDTQYF. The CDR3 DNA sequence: TGTGCCATCAGTGAGTCGGAGGGTAGCGGGGGGGCCGGAGATACGCAGTATTTT.

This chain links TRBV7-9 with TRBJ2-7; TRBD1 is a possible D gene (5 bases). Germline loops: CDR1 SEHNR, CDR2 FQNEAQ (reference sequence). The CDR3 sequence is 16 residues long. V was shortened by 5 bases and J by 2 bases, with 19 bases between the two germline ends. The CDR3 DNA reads TGTGCCAGCAGCACTTACAGACAGTTTGGTGCCTACGAGCAGTACTTC. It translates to CASSTYRQFGAYEQYF. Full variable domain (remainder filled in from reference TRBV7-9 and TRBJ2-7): DTGVSQNPRHKITKRGQNVTFRCDPISEHNRLYWYRQTLGQGPEFLTYFQNEAQLEKSRLLSDRFSAERPKGSFSTLEIQRTEQGDSAMYLCASSTYRQFGAYEQYFGPGTRLTVT.

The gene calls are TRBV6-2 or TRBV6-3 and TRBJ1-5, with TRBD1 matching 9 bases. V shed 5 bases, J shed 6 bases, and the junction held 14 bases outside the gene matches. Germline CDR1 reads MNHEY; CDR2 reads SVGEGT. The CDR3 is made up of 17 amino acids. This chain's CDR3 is CASSPSLGTGFGQPQHF. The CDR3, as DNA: TGTGCCAGCAGTCCCAGCTTGGGGACAGGGTTTGGTCAGCCCCAGCATTTT.

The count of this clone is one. The chain's CDR3 is CASSENDRIAHGYTF. CDR3 DNA: TGTGCCAGCAGTGAAAATGACAGAATTGCCCATGGCTACACCTTC. This chain links TRBV6-1 with TRBJ1-2; the D gene is possibly TRBD1 (5 bases). Trimming took 2 bases from V and 6 from J, leaving 16 bases between them. The CDR3 totals 15 residues. Per the germline V gene, CDR1 is MNHNS and CDR2 is SASEGT.

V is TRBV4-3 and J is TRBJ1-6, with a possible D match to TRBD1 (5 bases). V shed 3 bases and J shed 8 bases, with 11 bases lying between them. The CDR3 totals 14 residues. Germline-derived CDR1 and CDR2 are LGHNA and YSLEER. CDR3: CASSHRQGDSPLHF. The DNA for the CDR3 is TGCGCCAGCAGCCACAGGCAGGGTGATTCACCCCTCCACTTT.

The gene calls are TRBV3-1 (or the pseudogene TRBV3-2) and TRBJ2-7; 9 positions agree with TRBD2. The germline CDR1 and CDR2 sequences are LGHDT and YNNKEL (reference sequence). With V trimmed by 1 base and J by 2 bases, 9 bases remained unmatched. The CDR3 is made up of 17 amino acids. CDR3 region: CASSQVGTPSGAYEQYF. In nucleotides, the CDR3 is TGTGCCAGCAGCCAAGTAGGTACCCCTAGCGGGGCCTACGAGCAGTACTTC.

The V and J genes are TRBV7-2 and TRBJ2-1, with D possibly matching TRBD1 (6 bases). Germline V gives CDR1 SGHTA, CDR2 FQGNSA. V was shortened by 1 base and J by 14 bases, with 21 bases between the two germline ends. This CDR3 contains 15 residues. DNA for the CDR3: TGTGCCAGCAGCTTAGTGGCAGGGGAAGTGAAGGGTAAGTTCTTC. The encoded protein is CASSLVAGEVKGKFF.

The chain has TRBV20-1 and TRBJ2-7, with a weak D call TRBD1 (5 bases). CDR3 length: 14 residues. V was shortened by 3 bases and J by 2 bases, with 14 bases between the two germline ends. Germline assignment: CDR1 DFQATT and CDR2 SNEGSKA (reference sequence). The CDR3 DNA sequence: TGCAGTGCTAGTAAGCCAGGGCCAACCTACGAGCAGTACTTC. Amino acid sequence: CSASKPGPTYEQYF.

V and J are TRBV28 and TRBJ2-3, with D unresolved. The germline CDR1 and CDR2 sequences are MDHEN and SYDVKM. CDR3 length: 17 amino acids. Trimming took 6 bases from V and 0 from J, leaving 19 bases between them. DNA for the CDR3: TGTGCCAGCAGACCGACGGAGCACCCCCTTAGCACAGATACGCAGTATTTT. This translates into CASRPTEHPLSTDTQYF.

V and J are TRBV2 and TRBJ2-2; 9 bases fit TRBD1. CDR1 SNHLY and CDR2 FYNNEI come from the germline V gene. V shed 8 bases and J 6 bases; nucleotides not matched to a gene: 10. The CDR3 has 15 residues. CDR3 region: CASRTGQGAPGELFF. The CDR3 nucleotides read TGTGCCAGCCGAACGGGACAGGGAGCCCCCGGGGAGCTGTTTTTT.

CDR3 in DNA: TGTGCCAGCAGCCCAGGGGTGAGGGGCTACACCTTC. Amino acids: CASSPGVRGYTF. This sequence joins TRBV2 and TRBJ1-2, with a tentative D call TRBD1 (6 bases). Per the germline V gene, CDR1 is SNHLY and CDR2 is FYNNEI. V dropped 6 bases and J dropped 8 bases, with 13 bases sitting between them. The CDR3 extends over 12 amino acids.

The DNA for the CDR3 is TGTGCTAGTGCTAGACAGGGTAAAGCTGAAGCTTTCTTT. This encodes CASARQGKAEAFF. V usage is TRBV12-5 and J usage is TRBJ1-1; 7 bases are shared with TRBD1. Germline-derived CDR1 and CDR2 are LGHNT and FRNRAP. The V segment lost 7 bases and the J segment 6 bases; nucleotides outside the gene matches: 8. CDR3 length: 13 residues.

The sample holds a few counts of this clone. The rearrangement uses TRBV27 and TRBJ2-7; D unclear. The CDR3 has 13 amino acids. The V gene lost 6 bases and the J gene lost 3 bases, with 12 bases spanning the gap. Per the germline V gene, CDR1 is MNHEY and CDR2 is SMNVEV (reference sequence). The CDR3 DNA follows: TGTGCCAGCAGCCCCGGGTTGGGCTACGAGCAGTACTTC. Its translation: CASSPGLGYEQYF.

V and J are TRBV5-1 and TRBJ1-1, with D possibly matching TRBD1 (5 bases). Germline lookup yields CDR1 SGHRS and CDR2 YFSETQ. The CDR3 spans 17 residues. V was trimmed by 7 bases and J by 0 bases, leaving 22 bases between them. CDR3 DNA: TGCGCCAGCGAATTAACCGGGACTAAGTCTATGAACACTGAAGCTTTCTTT. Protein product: CASELTGTKSMNTEAFF. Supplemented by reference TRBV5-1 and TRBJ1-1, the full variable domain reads KAGVTQTPRYLIKTRGQQVTLSCSPISGHRSVSWYQQTPGQGLQFLFEYFSETQRNKGNFPGRFSGRQFSNSRSEMNVSTLELGDSALYLCASELTGTKSMNTEAFFGQGTRLTVV.

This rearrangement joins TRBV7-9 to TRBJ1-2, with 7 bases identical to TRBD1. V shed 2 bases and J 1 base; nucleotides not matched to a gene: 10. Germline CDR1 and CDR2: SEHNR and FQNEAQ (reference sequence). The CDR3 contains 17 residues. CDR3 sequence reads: CASSLRTGDLNNYGYTF. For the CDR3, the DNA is TGTGCCAGCAGCTTAAGGACAGGCGACCTGAATAACTATGGCTACACCTTC.

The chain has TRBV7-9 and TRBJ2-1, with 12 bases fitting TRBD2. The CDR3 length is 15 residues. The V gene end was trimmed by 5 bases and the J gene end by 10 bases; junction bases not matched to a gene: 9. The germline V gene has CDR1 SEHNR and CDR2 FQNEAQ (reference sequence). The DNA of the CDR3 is TGTGCCAGCAGCGCCGCTAGCGGGGGGGCATTGGAGCAGTTCTTC. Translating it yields CASSAASGGALEQFF.

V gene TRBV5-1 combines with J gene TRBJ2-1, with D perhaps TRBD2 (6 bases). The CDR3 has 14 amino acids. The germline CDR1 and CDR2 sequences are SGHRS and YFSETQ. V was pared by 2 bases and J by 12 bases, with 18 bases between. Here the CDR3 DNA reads TGCGCCAGCAGCTTCAGTCGGGACTCGGTTGCGCAGTTCTTC. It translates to CASSFSRDSVAQFF.